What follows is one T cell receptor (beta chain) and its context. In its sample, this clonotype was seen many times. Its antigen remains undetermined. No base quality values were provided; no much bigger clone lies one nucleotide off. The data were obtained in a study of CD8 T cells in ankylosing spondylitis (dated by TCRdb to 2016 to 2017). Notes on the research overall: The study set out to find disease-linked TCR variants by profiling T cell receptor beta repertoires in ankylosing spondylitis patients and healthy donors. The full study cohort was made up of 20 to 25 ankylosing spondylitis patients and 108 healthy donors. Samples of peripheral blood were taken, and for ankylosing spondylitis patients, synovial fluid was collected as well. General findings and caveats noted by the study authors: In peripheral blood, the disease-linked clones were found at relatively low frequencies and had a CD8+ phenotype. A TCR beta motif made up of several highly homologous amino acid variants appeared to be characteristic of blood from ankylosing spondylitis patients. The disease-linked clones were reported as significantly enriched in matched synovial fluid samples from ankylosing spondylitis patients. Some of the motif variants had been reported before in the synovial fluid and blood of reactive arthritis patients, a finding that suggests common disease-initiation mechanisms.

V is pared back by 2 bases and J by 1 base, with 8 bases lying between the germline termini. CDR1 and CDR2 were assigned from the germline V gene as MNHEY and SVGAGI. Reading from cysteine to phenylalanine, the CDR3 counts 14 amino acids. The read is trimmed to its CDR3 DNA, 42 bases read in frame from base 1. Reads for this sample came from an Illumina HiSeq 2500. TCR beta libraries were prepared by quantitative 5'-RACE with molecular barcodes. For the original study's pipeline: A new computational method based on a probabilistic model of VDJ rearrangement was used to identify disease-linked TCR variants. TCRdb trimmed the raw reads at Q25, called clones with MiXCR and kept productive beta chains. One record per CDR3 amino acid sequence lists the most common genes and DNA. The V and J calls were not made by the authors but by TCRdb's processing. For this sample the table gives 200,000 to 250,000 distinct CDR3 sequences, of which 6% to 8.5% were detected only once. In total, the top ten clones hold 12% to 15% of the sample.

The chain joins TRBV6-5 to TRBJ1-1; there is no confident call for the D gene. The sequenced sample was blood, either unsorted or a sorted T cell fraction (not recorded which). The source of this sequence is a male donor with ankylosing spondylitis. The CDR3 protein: CASSYRPGNTEAFF. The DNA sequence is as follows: TGTGCCAGCAGTTACAGACCGGGGAACACTGAAGCTTTCTTT.